These 25 T cell receptor beta chains were all obtained from the same sample, sequenced in a study of blood T cell repertoires in COVID-19 (TCRdb year 2020). Receptors were amplified or captured by the immunoSEQ multiplex PCR assay. Imported from immuneACCESS, the table was reduced by TCRdb to in-frame sequences with V and J called. These copies leave out some clones; in studies compared against another copy, an unresolved V gene accounts for under half, and the cause of the remainder is not known. For this sample there are 150,000 to 200,000 clones; approximately 82% appear just once. Around 16% of the sample rests with the top ten. The sample was PBMCs or T cells enriched from blood (not recorded which). These receptors were taken from a woman in her forties or fifties who had recovered from COVID-19.

V and J are TRBV19 and TRBJ2-5, with 12 bases matching TRBD2. The germline CDR1 and CDR2 sequences are LNHDA and SQIVND (reference sequence). The CDR3 extends over 17 amino acids. V lost 3 bases, J lost 4 bases, and 9 bases stayed unmatched. This chain's CDR3 is CASSIRLAGEAGETQYF. The CDR3 DNA reads TGTGCCAGTAGTATCAGACTAGCGGGAGAAGCGGGAGAGACCCAGTACTTC.

This chain links TRBV7-2 with TRBJ1-5; TRBD1 aligns across 10 bases. The V and J ends lost 5 bases and 5 bases, in that order; junction bases with no gene match: 3. Germline lookup yields CDR1 SGHTA and CDR2 FQGNSA. This CDR3 is 14 amino acids long. This CDR3 is CASSRDRGYQPQHF. The CDR3 DNA follows: TGTGCCAGCAGCCGGGACAGGGGTTATCAGCCCCAGCATTTT.

The rearrangement joins TRBV5-6 to TRBJ2-7; D perhaps matches TRBD2 (5 bases). This CDR3 region has 14 residues. The germline V gene has CDR1 SGHDT and CDR2 YYEEEE. The V end lost 4 bases, the J end lost 2 bases, and 13 bases lay between the germline ends. The CDR3 here is CASSPGLGTYEQYF. CDR3 DNA: TGTGCCAGCAGCCCAGGACTGGGAACCTACGAGCAGTACTTC.

This clone was picked up one time. The V gene is TRBV7-2, the J gene TRBJ1-5, with 8 bases aligning to TRBD1. The ends lost 5 bases at V and 6 bases at J; junction bases unmatched: 9. Germline loops: CDR1 SGHTA, CDR2 FQGNSA. This CDR3 has 15 residues. DNA of the CDR3: TGTGCCAGCAGCCCTGAACCAGGGGGCCTTCAGCCCCAGCATTTT. Its translation is CASSPEPGGLQPQHF.

This sequence joins TRBV18 and TRBJ2-3; 8 bases are shared with TRBD2. Germline V gene sequence: CDR1 KGHSH, CDR2 LQKENI. Losses at the gene ends were 2 bases for V and 2 bases for J; bases not matched to a gene: 6. The CDR3 has 16 residues. CDR3 DNA sequence: TGTGCCAGCTCACCAACGGGAGGGGCCCTCACAGATACGCAGTATTTT. This gives the protein CASSPTGGALTDTQYF.

The chain links TRBV23-1 to TRBJ1-6; 9 bases line up with TRBD1. TRBV23-1 is given ORF status, its function remaining uncertain. CDR3 length equals 16 residues. V trimming: 2 bases; J trimming: 8 bases; junction bases outside the gene matches: 7. The CDR3 sequence: CASSQGTGYTHSPLHF. In DNA form, the CDR3 reads TGCGCCAGCAGTCAAGGGACAGGGTATACTCATTCACCCCTCCACTTT.

This clone was found many times. The rearrangement uses TRBV7-3 and TRBJ1-1; D remains unclear. The CDR3 has 14 residues. Trimming removed 4 bases at V and 8 bases at J, with 17 bases between. Looked up from germline, CDR1 is SGHTA and CDR2 is FQGTGA. CDR3 sequence (DNA): TGTGCCAGCAGCTCCGCATTTGGAGGAGCGGAAGCTTTCTTT. As protein: CASSSAFGGAEAFF. The whole variable domain, remainder taken from reference TRBV7-3 and TRBJ1-1, is GAGVSQTPSNKVTEKGKYVELRCDPISGHTALYWYRQSLGQGPEFLIYFQGTGAADDSGLPNDRFFAVRPEGSVSTLKIQRTERGDSAVYLCASSSAFGGAEAFFGQGTRLTVV.

The rearrangement uses TRBV6-5 and TRBJ2-7; D unclear. This CDR3 has 15 residues. From germline, CDR1 is MNHEY and CDR2 SVGAGI. V dropped 6 bases and J dropped 0 bases, with 15 bases sitting between them. CDR3 region: CASSRGVVNSYEQYF. As DNA, the CDR3 is TGTGCCAGCAGCCGTGGAGTGGTAAACTCCTACGAGCAGTACTTC.

V is TRBV30 and J is TRBJ1-5, with 7 bases fitting TRBD1. This CDR3 comprises 13 residues. The V and J ends lost 5 bases and 5 bases, in that order; junction bases with no gene match: 6. In germline, CDR1 is GTSNPN, CDR2 SVGIG (reference sequence). Here the CDR3 reads CAWGGGGDQPQHF. The CDR3 bases are TGTGCCTGGGGTGGAGGGGGCGATCAGCCCCAGCATTTT. Combining the CDR3 with reference TRBV30 and TRBJ1-5 gives the whole variable domain SQTIHQWPATLVQPVGSPLSLECTVEGTSNPNLYWYRQAAGRGLQLLFYSVGIGQISSEVPQNLSASRPQDRQFILSSKKLLLSDSGFYLCAWGGGGDQPQHFGDGTRLSIL.

The CDR3 loop reads CATTASGRVRTGELFF. The CDR3 DNA reads TGTGCCACTACGGCTAGCGGGAGAGTACGCACCGGGGAGCTGTTTTTT. V usage is TRBV28 and J usage is TRBJ2-2, with TRBD2 identical over 10 bases. The V gene's germline CDR1 is MDHEN and CDR2 SYDVKM. The J segment lost 4 bases and the V segment lost 10 bases, leaving 12 bases of the junction unmatched. The CDR3 length is 16 residues. The full variable domain, rest sourced from reference TRBV28 and TRBJ2-2, is DVKVTQSSRYLVKRTGEKVFLECVQDMDHENMFWYRQDPGLGLRLIYFSYDVKMKEKGDIPEGYSVSREKKERFSLILESASTNQTSMYLCATTASGRVRTGELFFGEGSRLTVL.

This clone has a handful of counts. The chain uses TRBV19 and TRBJ2-2; 9 nucleotides match TRBD1. V lost 6 bases to trimming and J lost 2 bases; unmatched junction nucleotides: 4. Germline lookup yields CDR1 LNHDA and CDR2 SQIVND (reference sequence). The CDR3 extends over 15 amino acids. The CDR3 DNA reads as TGTGCCAGTAGGCGGGACAGGGTTAACACCGGGGAGCTGTTTTTT. Encoded protein: CASRRDRVNTGELFF.

V usage is TRBV7-3 and J usage is TRBJ2-5, with 7 bases aligning to TRBD1. This CDR3 region has 15 residues. The V gene's germline CDR1 is SGHTA and CDR2 FQGTGA. Trimming cost V 5 bases and J 3 bases; bases outside gene matches: 9. The CDR3 reads CASSQSTGSEETQYF. CDR3 nucleotide sequence: TGTGCCAGCAGCCAATCGACAGGGTCGGAAGAGACCCAGTACTTC.

The chain employs TRBV15 and TRBJ1-2; 7 bases match TRBD1. Germline CDR1 reads LNHNV; CDR2 reads YYDKDF (reference sequence). There are 13 residues in the CDR3. The V segment lost 0 bases and the J segment 5 bases; nucleotides outside the gene matches: 0. The chain's CDR3 is CATSREGQYGYTF. In DNA form, the CDR3 reads TGTGCCACCAGCAGAGAGGGACAGTATGGCTACACCTTC.

The chain employs TRBV4-1 and TRBJ2-1; D gene unclear. Trimming took off 1 base at V and 5 bases at J, with 15 bases between the two ends. The CDR3 contains 16 residues. Germline CDR1 MGHRA, CDR2 YSYEKL. The CDR3 region is CASSQVKSDGHNEQFF. The CDR3 nucleotides read TGCGCCAGCAGCCAAGTGAAAAGCGACGGTCACAATGAGCAGTTCTTC.

The chain links TRBV3-1 (or the pseudogene TRBV3-2) to TRBJ1-5; D is unclear. The CDR3 contains 13 residues. CDR1 LGHDT and CDR2 YNNKEL come from the germline V gene (reference sequence). Trimming took off 0 bases at V and 7 bases at J, with 7 bases between the two ends. The CDR3 sequence: CASSQDAGQPQHF. DNA for the CDR3: TGTGCCAGCAGCCAAGATGCCGGGCAGCCCCAGCATTTT.

This chain joins TRBV21-1 and TRBJ2-7; the table calls TRBD2, which could not be checked here. TRBV21-1 is a known pseudogene. The CDR3 runs 16 residues. The CDR3 sequence is CASSKDRGATFYEQYF. The CDR3, as DNA: TGTGCCAGCAGCAAAGATCGGGGAGCAACCTTCTACGAGCAGTACTTC.

The chain couples TRBV5-6 to TRBJ2-4; TRBD2 might be the D (5 bases). The germline V gene encodes CDR1 SGHDT and CDR2 YYEEEE. V gave up 1 base and J gave up 1 base, with 12 bases separating them. The CDR3 contains 16 residues. CDR3 in amino acids: CASSLSRRVAKNIQYF. In nucleotides, the CDR3 is TGTGCCAGCAGCTTGAGCCGGCGGGTCGCCAAAAACATTCAGTACTTC.

CDR3 bases: TGTGCCAGCAGCCAAGGCGGGGCGGTCCACGAGCAGTACTTC. It encodes CASSQGGAVHEQYF. The V gene is TRBV4-2, the J gene TRBJ2-7; D perhaps matches TRBD2 (6 bases). V was cut by 1 base and J by 5 bases, with 12 bases left in between. CDR1 and CDR2 from the germline V gene are LGHNA and YNFKEQ. The CDR3 length is 14 residues.

The chain employs TRBV5-6 and TRBJ2-2, with a possible D match to TRBD2 (5 bases). Trimming left V 4 bases short and J 7 bases short, with 8 bases between. This CDR3 region has 12 residues. CDR1 and CDR2 (germline): SGHDT, YYEEEE. The CDR3 reads CASSDGNGELFF. CDR3 nucleotide sequence: TGTGCCAGCAGCGACGGGAACGGGGAGCTGTTTTTT.

The chain uses TRBV6-5 and TRBJ1-3; D might be TRBD1 (6 bases). The CDR3 spans 15 residues. Germline values: CDR1 MNHEY, CDR2 SVGAGI. The germline V and J ends were trimmed by 6 bases and 0 bases, with 12 bases remaining between them. DNA for the CDR3: TGTGCCAGCAGGGGACAAGGCTTCTCTGGAAACACCATATATTTT. This sequence encodes CASRGQGFSGNTIYF.

The chain couples TRBV3-1 (or the pseudogene TRBV3-2) to TRBJ2-1, with D perhaps matching TRBD1 (5 bases). The CDR3 covers 17 residues. V was pared by 2 bases and J by 7 bases, with 21 bases between. The germline V gene encodes CDR1 LGHDT and CDR2 YNNKEL (reference sequence). CDR3 DNA sequence: TGTGCCAGCAGCCAACCTATCCGAGACAGTTTTGTGAATGAGCAGTTCTTC. Protein sequence: CASSQPIRDSFVNEQFF.

There are a few counts of this clone. The V gene is TRBV11-2, the J gene TRBJ2-2; 11 nucleotides agree with TRBD2. Germline CDR1 and CDR2: SGHAT and FQNNGV. With 1 base clipped from V and 5 bases from J, the junction kept 9 bases outside the gene matches. The CDR3 length is 18 residues. CDR3 nucleotides: TGTGCCAGCAGCTTAGGGGGAACTAGCGGGAGAGAAACCGGGGAGCTGTTTTTT. Translation: CASSLGGTSGRETGELFF.

J is TRBJ1-2 and V is TRBV28; possibly TRBD1 for D (5 bases). The germline CDR1 and CDR2 sequences are MDHEN and SYDVKM. V lost 4 bases and J lost 5, with 11 bases in between. The CDR3 extends over 13 amino acids. CDR3 nucleotides: TGTGCCAGCAGTTCCTACAGGAGTTATGGCTACACCTTC. Translating it yields CASSSYRSYGYTF.

CDR3 nucleotides: TGTGCCAGCAGCCCCGCCGACAGGGGCTTTACCTACGAGCAGTACTTC. Translated: CASSPADRGFTYEQYF. V and J are TRBV27 and TRBJ2-7; TRBD1 agrees at 8 bases. Per germline, CDR1 MNHEY and CDR2 SMNVEV (reference sequence). The CDR3 totals 16 residues. V lost 6 bases, J lost 2 bases, and 12 bases stayed unmatched.

The rearrangement joins TRBV5-6 to TRBJ2-1; D possibly corresponds to TRBD2 (6 bases). The V gene lost 3 bases and the J gene lost 7 bases, with 17 bases spanning the gap. Per germline, CDR1 SGHDT and CDR2 YYEEEE. This CDR3 has 15 amino acids. CDR3 in amino acids: CASSSVSGLRNEQFF. The CDR3, as DNA: TGTGCCAGCAGCTCCGTAAGCGGGCTGCGGAATGAGCAGTTCTTC.